Shown below are 25 T cell receptor beta chains from a single sample sequenced in a study of blood T cell repertoires in COVID-19 (TCRdb year 2020). Libraries were constructed by the immunoSEQ multiplex PCR assay. The immuneACCESS repertoire file appears here via TCRdb, limited to in-frame rearrangements. These files lack a portion of the clones; in checked studies, under half of the deficit traces to unresolved V genes, and the cause of the others is not known. This sample is represented by 180,000 or so clones; roughly 84% of them were singletons. The ten largest clones take up 13% of the sample. The sequenced sample consisted of PBMCs or T cells enriched from blood (not recorded which). These TCRs come from a woman aged 55-69 years who had recovered from COVID-19.

The chain is built from TRBV12-5 and TRBJ2-2, with 7 bases matching TRBD1. Germline V gene data show CDR1 as LGHNT and CDR2 as FRNRAP. The CDR3 contains 17 residues. V lost 2 bases and J lost 3; bases outside the gene matches: 9. As DNA, the CDR3 is TGTGCTAGTGGTTTGCCAGGGGGAATTCCCTACACCGGGGAGCTGTTTTTT. It yields the protein CASGLPGGIPYTGELFF.

The chain recombines TRBV18 with TRBJ2-1, with TRBD1 identical over 7 bases. V was pared by 4 bases and J by 3 bases, with 9 bases of the junction left unmatched. This CDR3 has 16 residues. Per the germline V gene, CDR1 is KGHSH and CDR2 is LQKENI. The CDR3, as DNA: TGTGCCAGCTCACTAGGACAGGATAGGGGCTACAATGAGCAGTTCTTC. This encodes CASSLGQDRGYNEQFF. The variable domain in full, with the rest retrieved from reference TRBV18 and TRBJ2-1, is NAGVMQNPRHLVRRRGQEARLRCSPMKGHSHVYWYRQLPEEGLKFMVYLQKENIIDESGMPKERFSAEFPKEGPSILRIQQVVRGDSAAYFCASSLGQDRGYNEQFFGPGTRLTVL.

The rearrangement uses TRBV6-1 and TRBJ1-6; tentatively, D is TRBD1 (6 bases). With 4 bases removed from V and 7 bases from J, the gap between germline ends came to 29 bases. Germline assignment: CDR1 MNHNS and CDR2 SASEGT. This CDR3 has 20 residues. The CDR3 coding sequence is TGTGCCAGCAGTGTAAACGTCAGGGGTGTTTATGTTCGGAAGAATTCACCCCTCCACTTT. This codes for CASSVNVRGVYVRKNSPLHF.

The chain uses TRBV5-1 and TRBJ2-3; maybe TRBD1 (5 bases). The CDR3 contains 15 residues. Germline loops: CDR1 SGHRS, CDR2 YFSETQ. Between the trimmed V and J ends, which lost 1 base and 4 bases, there was a span of 13 bases. The CDR3 is CASSLWTSASDTQYF. As DNA, the CDR3 is TGCGCCAGCAGCTTGTGGACATCTGCTTCAGATACGCAGTATTTT. Full variable domain (outside the CDR3, taken from reference TRBV5-1 and TRBJ2-3): KAGVTQTPRYLIKTRGQQVTLSCSPISGHRSVSWYQQTPGQGLQFLFEYFSETQRNKGNFPGRFSGRQFSNSRSEMNVSTLELGDSALYLCASSLWTSASDTQYFGPGTRLTVL.

The genes are TRBV5-1 and TRBJ1-1; TRBD1 aligns across 10 bases. The V gene's germline CDR1 is SGHRS and CDR2 YFSETQ. The length of the CDR3 is 14 residues. Trimming cost V 5 bases and J 3 bases; bases outside gene matches: 4. The CDR3 nucleotides read TGCGCCAGCAGTCCGGACAGGGGGGACACTGAAGCTTTCTTT. This sequence encodes CASSPDRGDTEAFF.

The rearrangement links TRBV11-2 to TRBJ1-2, with a possible D match to TRBD1 (5 bases). Germline loops: CDR1 SGHAT, CDR2 FQNNGV. V lost 4 bases and J lost 4, with 10 bases in between. This CDR3 spans 13 amino acids. This CDR3 is CASSSTGPYGYTF. CDR3 coding DNA: TGTGCCAGCAGCTCAACAGGTCCCTATGGCTACACCTTC.

This clone was detected only a few times. The rearrangement uses TRBV3-1 (or the pseudogene TRBV3-2) and TRBJ2-3; D remains unclear. This CDR3 contains 11 residues. CDR1 and CDR2 (germline): LGHDT, YNNKEL (reference sequence). Trimming removed 3 bases at V and 6 bases at J, with 4 bases between. CDR3 in DNA: TGTGCCAGCAGCCATCGGGATACGCAGTATTTT. As protein: CASSHRDTQYF.

The CDR3 DNA reads TGTGCCAGCAGCGGATCCGGGACAGGATTTGGCACCGGGGAGCTGTTTTTT. Translating gives CASSGSGTGFGTGELFF. The genes are TRBV7-3 and TRBJ2-2; 8 nucleotides match TRBD1. V lost 5 bases, J lost 4 bases, and 12 bases stayed unmatched. Germline V gives CDR1 SGHTA, CDR2 FQGTGA. This CDR3 comprises 17 residues.

The V gene is TRBV7-8, the J gene TRBJ1-3, with 8 bases that match TRBD1. The CDR3 totals 15 residues. Looked up from germline, CDR1 is SGHVS and CDR2 is FQNEAQ. After removal of 6 bases from V and 1 base from J, the junction contained 5 bases not matched to a gene. CDR3 sequence: CASRGRGPSGNTIYF. CDR3 nucleotide sequence: TGTGCCAGCAGGGGCAGGGGGCCATCTGGAAACACCATATATTTT.

The rearrangement joins TRBV18 to TRBJ1-5; no definite D call. This CDR3 is built from 15 residues. The germline V gene has CDR1 KGHSH and CDR2 LQKENI. Trimming cost V 3 bases and J 4 bases, with 13 bases left between them. CDR3 coding DNA: TGTGCCAGCTCACCGCCTGGCGGGGTAAATCAGCCCCAGCATTTT. This codes for CASSPPGGVNQPQHF.

This sequence joins TRBV23-1 and TRBJ2-5, with 12 bases matching TRBD1. TRBV23-1 is identified as an open reading frame with a role that is uncertain. The CDR3 consists of 18 residues. Trimming at V came to 8 bases and at J to 5 bases, leaving 18 bases not matched to a gene. CDR3 sequence reads: CASRAGTGGAGPRETQYF. CDR3 nucleotide sequence: TGCGCCAGCCGAGCCGGGACAGGGGGCGCGGGGCCGAGGGAGACCCAGTACTTC.

J is TRBJ2-7 and V is TRBV11-2; D not resolved. This CDR3 region has 13 residues. Germline-derived CDR1 and CDR2 are SGHAT and FQNNGV. Trimming pared 1 base from V and 3 bases from J, leaving 7 bases between. The CDR3 coding sequence is TGTGCCAGCAGCTTAGCCCAACACTACGAGCAGTACTTC. It yields the protein CASSLAQHYEQYF.

The table lists this clone with a count of one. V is TRBV7-3 and J is TRBJ2-5, with D uncertain. The germline V gene encodes CDR1 SGHTA and CDR2 FQGTGA. This CDR3 has 14 amino acids. The germline V and J ends were trimmed by 2 bases and 7 bases, with 14 bases remaining between them. Here the CDR3 DNA reads TGTGCCAGCAGCTTACTACCGGCCCGAGGGACCCAGTACTTC. Its protein is CASSLLPARGTQYF. Full variable domain (rest looked up from reference TRBV7-3 and TRBJ2-5): GAGVSQTPSNKVTEKGKYVELRCDPISGHTALYWYRQSLGQGPEFLIYFQGTGAADDSGLPNDRFFAVRPEGSVSTLKIQRTERGDSAVYLCASSLLPARGTQYFGPGTRLLVL.

The V gene is TRBV6-5, the J gene TRBJ1-1; 8 nucleotides line up with TRBD1. CDR3 length: 14 residues. The V segment lost 8 bases and the J segment 5 bases; nucleotides outside the gene matches: 10. Germline lookup yields CDR1 MNHEY and CDR2 SVGAGI. The CDR3 region is CASGGQGKGTEAFF. CDR3 sequence (DNA): TGTGCCAGCGGAGGACAGGGAAAGGGTACTGAAGCTTTCTTT.

This chain uses TRBV19 with TRBJ1-3; a possible D gene is TRBD1 (5 bases). The length of the CDR3 is 13 residues. The germline V gene has CDR1 LNHDA and CDR2 SQIVND (reference sequence). Trimming cost V 6 bases and J 2 bases, with 8 bases left between them. As DNA, the CDR3 is TGTGCCAGTAGCACGACAGCTGGAAACACCATATATTTT. Its translation is CASSTTAGNTIYF.

This chain connects TRBV6-5 to TRBJ2-5; 9 bases line up with TRBD1. Germline V gene lookup returns CDR1 MNHEY and CDR2 SVGAGI. V was pared by 6 bases and J by 5 bases, with 4 bases of the junction left unmatched. This CDR3 has 13 residues. The CDR3 sequence is CASRHRGRETQYF. CDR3 nucleotide sequence: TGTGCCAGCAGGCACAGGGGGCGGGAGACCCAGTACTTC.

This clone appeared once. The CDR3 protein is CASSARGSGGPDTQYF. The CDR3 DNA is TGTGCCAGCAGCGCCCGTGGTAGCGGGGGACCAGATACGCAGTATTTT. J is TRBJ2-3 and V is TRBV9, with 9 bases that match TRBD2. Germline CDR1 and CDR2: SGDLS and YYNGEE. After removal of 3 bases from V and 4 bases from J, the junction contained 9 bases not matched to a gene. The CDR3 loop spans 16 amino acids.

The rearrangement joins TRBV27 to TRBJ2-5; the match to TRBD1 covers 7 bases. The CDR3 extends over 13 amino acids. V shed 4 bases and J 5 bases; nucleotides not matched to a gene: 4. Germline V gene lookup returns CDR1 MNHEY and CDR2 SMNVEV (reference sequence). CDR3 loop: CASSYEGAETQYF. CDR3 DNA sequence: TGTGCCAGCAGTTATGAGGGGGCTGAGACCCAGTACTTC.

The rearrangement joins TRBV3-1 (or the pseudogene TRBV3-2) to TRBJ1-5; 8 bases are a match to TRBD1. V shed 0 bases, J shed 5 bases, and the junction held 6 bases outside the gene matches. Germline CDR1 reads LGHDT; CDR2 reads YNNKEL (reference sequence). The CDR3 sequence is 16 residues long. The CDR3 coding sequence is TGTGCCAGCAGCCAAGATGGCGGGACAGGTCATCAGCCCCAGCATTTT. Translating gives CASSQDGGTGHQPQHF.

The CDR3 region is CASSDCTGPRVGEQYF. The CDR3 bases are TGTGCCAGCAGCGATTGCACCGGCCCCAGGGTTGGCGAGCAGTACTTC. This chain uses TRBV21-1 with TRBJ2-7; TRBD1, the D gene given by the table, was not confirmed from the DNA. TRBV21-1 is reported as a pseudogene. The CDR3 length is 16 residues.

The chain recombines TRBV27 with TRBJ1-2, with 7 bases matching TRBD1. Losses at the gene ends were 6 bases for V and 0 bases for J; bases not matched to a gene: 16. This CDR3 spans 18 amino acids. The germline CDR1 and CDR2 sequences are MNHEY and SMNVEV (reference sequence). CDR3 region: CASRFRPSSGQSNYGYTF. CDR3 bases: TGTGCCAGCAGATTTCGACCATCCTCGGGACAGTCTAACTATGGCTACACCTTC.

This chain joins TRBV30 and TRBJ1-6; the match to TRBD1 covers 9 bases. This CDR3 region has 16 residues. Germline V gene lookup returns CDR1 GTSNPN and CDR2 SVGIG (reference sequence). V lost 1 base and J lost 9; bases outside the gene matches: 10. The CDR3 region is CAWSDLLTGGISPLHF. CDR3 bases: TGTGCCTGGAGTGACCTGCTGACAGGGGGAATTTCACCCCTCCACTTT. Variable domain in full (rest from reference TRBV30 and TRBJ1-6): SQTIHQWPATLVQPVGSPLSLECTVEGTSNPNLYWYRQAAGRGLQLLFYSVGIGQISSEVPQNLSASRPQDRQFILSSKKLLLSDSGFYLCAWSDLLTGGISPLHFGNGTRLTVT.

The V call is TRBV2, the J call TRBJ2-1, with TRBD2 matching over 9 bases. V lost 7 bases and J lost 7; bases outside the gene matches: 8. This CDR3 has 14 amino acids. Looked up from germline, CDR1 is SNHLY and CDR2 is FYNNEI. The CDR3 DNA is TGTGCCAGCATGGGCCTAGCGGGGTATAATGAGCAGTTCTTC. Translated, it gives CASMGLAGYNEQFF.

Written as DNA, the CDR3 is TGTGCCAGCAGTACAGGGTCGTACACTGAAGCTTTCTTT. It translates to CASSTGSYTEAFF. V is TRBV6-5 and J is TRBJ1-1; the D gene is possibly TRBD1 (6 bases). From germline, CDR1 is MNHEY and CDR2 SVGAGI. The CDR3 extends over 13 amino acids. Trimming shortened V by 5 bases and J by 3 bases, and 10 bases separated the two germline ends.

This chain joins TRBV18 and TRBJ2-3; D uncertain. CDR1 and CDR2 from the germline V gene are KGHSH and LQKENI. CDR3 length equals 12 residues. Deletions cut 2 bases from V and 6 bases from J, with 6 bases between. This CDR3 is CASSPSRDTQYF. The CDR3 nucleotides are TGTGCCAGCTCACCATCGCGGGATACGCAGTATTTT.